This T cell receptor beta chain stems from a study of shared clonotypes between healthy human individuals (TCRdb year 2020). Looking at the study overall: The cohort comprised two women and a few men aged 18 to 49 years. To increase sequencing depth and limit assay-specific biases, TCR repertoire library preparation and sequencing were carried out by different laboratories using diverse techniques. To estimate repertoire size and how much clonotype sharing occurs between individuals, the study deeply sequenced the blood TCR repertoires of about five healthy adults. Each donor's leukapheresis produced roughly between roughly 0.85 and 10 billion PBMCs. For each donor, CD4 naive and CD4 memory were each run on three plates, CD8 naive on two plates, and CD8 memory on one plate.

Beyond this particular receptor, the publication reports: Naive subsets generally had larger estimated clonotype richness than memory subsets did. Rarefaction of sorted-subset datasets indicated incomplete sequencing despite the large sequencing depth. Sampling was limited to blood, and TCR repertoires in tissue likely differ from TCR repertoires in blood. The genetic and exposure-history diversity represented was limited by the small number of donors. Across a few donors, about 5.2% of naive CD4, 3.5% of naive CD8, around 2.5% of memory CD4, and under 0.45% of memory CD8 clonotypes were shared. Pairwise subsampling indicated that sequencing depth was expected to affect the degree of clonotype sharing among donors. Compared with non-shared clonotypes, the clonotypes found in all four sorted-subset donors had higher generation probabilities.

TCR CDR3 regions were amplified from genomic DNA by multiplex PCR using the deep immunoSEQ assay. For each cell subset, the extracted genomic DNA was distributed evenly across all wells of several immunoSEQ 96-well plates, and each plate served as one replicate. For sorted subsets, around 0.2 ug genomic DNA, equal to 25,000 to 35,000 T cell genomes, was loaded into each replicate PCR. Purified libraries were quantified with a Qubit 3.0 fluorometer, sized on a Bioanalyzer 2100, and re-quantified with the KAPA Library Quantification kit. A separate single-read 150-cycle Illumina NextSeq 550 flow cell was used to sequence each immunoSEQ 96-well plate. Per the source publication's procedure: Because the immunoSEQ output held only junctional sequences and lacked quality scores, the filtering could not match the filtering applied to full-length reads. To assign V/J genes and CDR3, sequences were annotated against IMGT germline references using PyIR, a Python wrapper for IgBLAST v1.9. Reads with weak V/J assignments (E-value above 1e-6), missing CDR3, stop codons, out-of-frame junctions, or ambiguous translated residues were removed. V3J clonotypes were defined by identical inferred V gene, J gene, and CDR3 amino acid sequence. Percentage overlap between repertoires was calculated by dividing the number of shared unique clonotypes by the size of the smaller repertoire. Three approaches were used to assess repertoire richness: RTK rarefaction, the Chao1 estimator, and Recon v2.1 estimates of unobserved clonotypes. For all TCRbeta clonotypes obtained by the gDNA method from a handful of donors, generation probabilities were computed with OLGA. Here the immuneACCESS table is served through TCRdb, limited to in-frame sequences with V and J called. Missing clones are a known gap in these copies; in checked studies unresolved V genes cover under half, and the rest lacks a known reason. V, J and clone size reflect that table, while D and trimming were determined from the DNA. Recorded for this sample are 2 million to 2.5 million clones; approximately 96% of them occurred a single time. The ten biggest clones cover roughly 0.13% of the sample.

Between the V and J ends, shortened by 9 bases and 4 bases respectively, the junction contains 21 bases. The CDR3, from cysteine to phenylalanine, totals 15 residues. Only CDR3 DNA remains: 45 bases, in frame from the first base. Sequences SGHAT (CDR1) and FQNNGV (CDR2) are obtained from the germline V gene. Concerning this clone: This clone's antigen is unknown. Per-base qualities were not stored, and no clone one base away is much larger.

The donors were healthy, HIV-negative adults who had no recently reported acute infections or vaccinations. All donors were Caucasian adults living in Nashville, Tennessee, USA. CD4+ T cells were enriched by magnetic negative selection, after which naive cells were positively selected on CD45RA and the negative fraction was taken as the memory subset. Blood was obtained by leukapheresis, after which PBMCs were separated by Ficoll-Histopaque density gradient centrifugation and cryopreserved in liquid nitrogen vapor phase. Analytical flow cytometry was used to check the purity and quantity of every magnetically sorted T cell population. Genomic DNA was isolated from every sorted fraction and measured by UV absorbance on a Nanodrop 2000c.

Sequenced sample: naive CD4+ T cells sorted from blood. The cell subset or site label, as the study defines it: CD45RA+ positively selected. This receptor was obtained from a man younger than 30 in good health. The chain was built from TRBV11-2 and TRBJ2-5; the D assignment is uncertain and may be TRBD1 or TRBD2, with 5 bases supporting each. DNA sequence: TGTGCCAGGAGGGAAGGGGAACAGGACCGAGAGACCCAGTACTTC. Translated, it gives CARREGEQDRETQYF.